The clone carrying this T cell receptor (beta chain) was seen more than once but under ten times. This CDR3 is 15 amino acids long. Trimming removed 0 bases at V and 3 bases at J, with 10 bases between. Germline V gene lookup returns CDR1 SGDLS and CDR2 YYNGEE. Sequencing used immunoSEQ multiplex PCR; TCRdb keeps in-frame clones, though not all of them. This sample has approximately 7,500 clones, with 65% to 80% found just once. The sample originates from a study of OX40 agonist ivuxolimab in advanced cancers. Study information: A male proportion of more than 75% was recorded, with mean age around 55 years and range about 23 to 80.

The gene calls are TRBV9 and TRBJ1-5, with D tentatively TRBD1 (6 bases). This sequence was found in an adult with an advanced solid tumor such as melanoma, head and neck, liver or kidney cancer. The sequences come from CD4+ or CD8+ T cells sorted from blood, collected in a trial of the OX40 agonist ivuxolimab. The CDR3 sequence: CASSVAGTNNQPQHF. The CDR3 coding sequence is TGTGCCAGCAGCGTAGCGGGGACAAACAATCAGCCCCAGCATTTT.